Listed here are 16 T cell receptor beta chains from one sample, sequenced in a study of T cell changes during pregnancy in multiple sclerosis. Assay: immunoSEQ multiplex PCR; the TCRdb copy retains only in-frame clones and omits some. Of around 100,000 clones listed, approximately 90% were seen once; the top ten hold over 1.5%. Material: peripheral blood, obtained in the third trimester of pregnancy. These receptors were taken from a female donor with multiple sclerosis, enrolled in a pregnancy study.

This clone was counted only a few times. The V and J genes are TRBV4-1 and TRBJ2-5, with D perhaps TRBD1 (5 bases). V lost 3 bases, J lost 1 base, and 12 bases lay in between. This CDR3 is 15 amino acids long. The germline gives CDR1 MGHRA, CDR2 YSYEKL. CDR3 DNA sequence: TGCGCCAGCAGCCAGGCTCACAGGAGCCAAGAGACCCAGTACTTC. Encoded protein: CASSQAHRSQETQYF.

This sequence joins TRBV9 and TRBJ1-4; no clear D. Germline loops: CDR1 SGDLS, CDR2 YYNGEE. Trimming shortened V by 0 bases and J by 6 bases, and 12 bases separated the two germline ends. The CDR3 runs to 15 residues. The CDR3 region is CASSVGLAVDEKLFF. The CDR3 bases are TGTGCCAGCAGCGTAGGTCTGGCGGTTGATGAAAAACTGTTTTTT.

The chain links TRBV6-1 to TRBJ2-3, with 14 bases identical to TRBD2. Per the germline V gene, CDR1 is MNHNS and CDR2 is SASEGT. J gave up 0 bases and V 4 bases, and 3 bases lay outside the gene matches. The CDR3 sequence is 17 residues long. CDR3 protein: CASSGLAGGPSTDTQYF. DNA of the CDR3: TGTGCCAGCAGTGGACTAGCGGGGGGGCCTAGCACAGATACGCAGTATTTT.

This rearrangement joins TRBV2 to TRBJ1-5, with TRBD1 matching over 7 bases. CDR3 length: 14 residues. Trimming cost V 4 bases and J 5 bases; bases outside gene matches: 5. Germline V gives CDR1 SNHLY, CDR2 FYNNEI. The CDR3 is CASSVRDSYQPQHF. DNA for the CDR3: TGTGCCAGCAGTGTCCGGGACAGCTATCAGCCCCAGCATTTT.

The CDR3 DNA sequence: TGTGCCACCACCCCCCGTACGGGGAAAGATGGCTACACCTTC. Amino acid sequence: CATTPRTGKDGYTF. The rearrangement uses TRBV10-3 and TRBJ1-2; D unresolved. V was cut by 10 bases and J by 6 bases, with 21 bases left in between. This CDR3 has 14 residues. Per the germline V gene, CDR1 is ENHRY and CDR2 is SYGVKD.

This clone has more than one count but fewer than ten. The genes are TRBV2 and TRBJ1-2, with D tentatively TRBD1 (5 bases). The CDR3 is made up of 13 amino acids. The V gene's germline CDR1 is SNHLY and CDR2 FYNNEI. Trimming shortened V by 9 bases and J by 0 bases, and 11 bases separated the two germline ends. The CDR3, as DNA: TGTGCCAGGGGACTGACGGCTAACTATGGCTACACCTTC. Protein product: CARGLTANYGYTF.

The J gene is TRBJ1-1, the V gene TRBV28; tentative D call: TRBD1 (5 bases). This CDR3 is 16 amino acids long. V dropped 2 bases and J dropped 0 bases, with 13 bases sitting between them. Germline CDR1 MDHEN, CDR2 SYDVKM. CDR3 bases: TGTGCCAGCAGTTTAGCGGGCGGGGCCATGAACACTGAAGCTTTCTTT. It is translated as CASSLAGGAMNTEAFF.

This chain links TRBV25-1 with TRBJ1-4, with D possibly matching TRBD1 (5 bases). V gave up 1 base and J gave up 5 bases, with 14 bases separating them. Germline-derived CDR1 and CDR2 are MGHDK and SYGVNS. The CDR3 runs 16 residues. The CDR3 DNA reads as TGTGCCAGCAGTGAATCCCCAGGTGGGGGGAATGAAAAACTGTTTTTT. It translates to CASSESPGGGNEKLFF. Full variable domain (remainder filled in from reference TRBV25-1 and TRBJ1-4): EADIYQTPRYLVIGTGKKITLECSQTMGHDKMYWYQQDPGMELHLIHYSYGVNSTEKGDLSSESTVSRIRTEHFPLTLESARPSHTSQYLCASSESPGGGNEKLFFGSGTQLSVL.

The rearrangement uses TRBV14 and TRBJ2-1, with D possibly being TRBD2 (5 bases). In germline, CDR1 is SGHDN, CDR2 FVKESK. The V gene lost 4 bases and the J gene lost 3 bases, with 28 bases spanning the gap. This CDR3 contains 20 residues. CDR3 nucleotides: TGTGCCAGCAGCCGATACGGGATTCTCGGGGATCCAAGGGACTACAATGAGCAGTTCTTC. Its protein product is CASSRYGILGDPRDYNEQFF.

The chain uses TRBV19 and TRBJ1-5, with a possible D match to TRBD1 (5 bases). V shed 6 bases and J shed 7 bases, with 16 bases lying between them. Germline V gives CDR1 LNHDA, CDR2 SQIVND (reference sequence). This CDR3 spans 14 amino acids. DNA of the CDR3: TGTGCCAGTAGAATGACTCAGGGAGGACAGCCCCAGCATTTT. Its protein product is CASRMTQGGQPQHF.

This chain uses TRBV30 with TRBJ1-1, with 7 bases aligning to TRBD1. After removal of 2 bases from V and 4 bases from J, the junction contained 7 bases not matched to a gene. Germline CDR1 GTSNPN, CDR2 SVGIG (reference sequence). The CDR3 totals 14 residues. CDR3 sequence (DNA): TGTGCCTGGAGTCAGGGGGGCTTAGGCACTGAAGCTTTCTTT. Its protein product is CAWSQGGLGTEAFF.

About this clone itself: One end of the junction varies from germline; a read error may be responsible. The rearrangement joins TRBV30 to TRBJ1-2; D remains unclear. This CDR3 is built from 10 residues. Germline CDR1 GTSNPN, CDR2 SVGIG (reference sequence). The CDR3 nucleotides read TGTGCCTGGAAAAGTCCGGAGTGGGCCTTC. It translates to CAWKSPEWAF.

This rearrangement joins TRBV6-1 to TRBJ2-1; 7 bases agree with TRBD1. Germline loops: CDR1 MNHNS, CDR2 SASEGT. The V gene end was trimmed by 5 bases and the J gene end by 0 bases; junction bases not matched to a gene: 4. CDR3 length equals 15 residues. CDR3 amino acids: CASSRDRDSYNEQFF. The CDR3 nucleotides read TGTGCCAGCAGTAGAGACAGGGACTCCTACAATGAGCAGTTCTTC.

V and J are TRBV9 and TRBJ2-7; 13 nucleotides agree with TRBD2. This CDR3 spans 17 amino acids. With 3 bases clipped from V and 2 bases from J, the junction kept 8 bases outside the gene matches. Germline lookup yields CDR1 SGDLS and CDR2 YYNGEE. Here the CDR3 DNA reads TGTGCCAGCAGCGAGGGGACTAGCGGGGAATGGGCCTACGAGCAGTACTTC. Protein product: CASSEGTSGEWAYEQYF.

The chain combines TRBV9 with TRBJ2-2; D uncertain. V was shortened by 0 bases and J by 7 bases, with 13 bases between the two germline ends. The CDR3 has 15 residues. The germline V gene encodes CDR1 SGDLS and CDR2 YYNGEE. CDR3 loop: CASSVGAPGGGELFF. DNA for the CDR3: TGTGCCAGCAGCGTAGGAGCCCCGGGTGGCGGGGAGCTGTTTTTT.

The rearrangement uses TRBV5-6 and TRBJ1-1; 9 nucleotides match TRBD1. With V trimmed by 3 bases and J by 2 bases, 5 bases remained unmatched. The CDR3 is made up of 15 amino acids. Per the germline V gene, CDR1 is SGHDT and CDR2 is YYEEEE. CDR3 region: CASSWRDRVNTEAFF. The DNA of the CDR3 is TGTGCCAGCAGCTGGCGGGACAGGGTAAACACTGAAGCTTTCTTT.